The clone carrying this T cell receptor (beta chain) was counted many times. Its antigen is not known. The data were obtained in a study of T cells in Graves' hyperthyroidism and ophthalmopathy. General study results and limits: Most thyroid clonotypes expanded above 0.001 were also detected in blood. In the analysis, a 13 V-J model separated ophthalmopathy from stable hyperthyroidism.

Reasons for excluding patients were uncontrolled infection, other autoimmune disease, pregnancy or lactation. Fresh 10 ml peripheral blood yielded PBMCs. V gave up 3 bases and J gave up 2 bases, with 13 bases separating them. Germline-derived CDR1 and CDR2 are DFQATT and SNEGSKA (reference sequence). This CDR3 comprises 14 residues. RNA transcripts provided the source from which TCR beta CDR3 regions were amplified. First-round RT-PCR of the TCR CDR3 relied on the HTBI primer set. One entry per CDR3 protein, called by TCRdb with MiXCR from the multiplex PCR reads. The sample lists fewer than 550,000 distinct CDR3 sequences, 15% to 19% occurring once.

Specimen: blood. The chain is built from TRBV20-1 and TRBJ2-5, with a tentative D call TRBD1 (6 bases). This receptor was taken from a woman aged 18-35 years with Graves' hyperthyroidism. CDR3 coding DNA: TGCAGTGCTAGGGAGACAGGACAACAAGAGACCCAGTACTTC. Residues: CSARETGQQETQYF.